This T cell receptor (beta chain) was documented in a study of blood T cell repertoires in COVID-19. Study summary: From the United States, Italy and Spain came samples of acute and convalescent COVID-19. T cells, B-cell-depleted T cells, or PBMCs supplied cDNA or gDNA.

The CDR3 covers 13 residues. V trimming: 5 bases; J trimming: 5 bases; junction bases outside the gene matches: 5. Germline V gene data show CDR1 as MNHEY and CDR2 as SMNVEV (reference sequence). Profiled with immunoSEQ multiplex PCR; TCRdb holds only in-frame clones, not every one. The sample shows fewer than 300,000 clones, 70% to 90% of them seen only once. This sequence originates from a man between 50 and 59 years old with active or convalescent COVID-19. The V gene is TRBV27, the J gene TRBJ2-5, with 7 bases lining up with TRBD1. Material for sequencing was peripheral blood. The CDR3 nucleotides read TGTGCCAGCAGTCACAGGGGTAGCGAGACCCAGTACTTC. Its protein product is CASSHRGSETQYF.